This T cell receptor (beta chain) is drawn from a study of identical twins (dated by TCRdb to 2016 to 2017). Background for the entire study: TCR alpha and beta repertoires from monozygotic twins, unrelated adults of various ages and cord blood were deep-sequenced to test whether fetal clonotypes persist. To rule out contamination, the twin experiments were replicated at different times with different library preparation protocols.

Only healthy Caucasian donors were included. Using Miltenyi CD45RO+ enrichment and human naive T-cell isolation kits, memory (CD45RO+) and naive T cells were isolated from PBMC. Study-level results and caveats: In monozygotic twins, out-of-frame TCR alpha sharing was systematically underestimated by recombination models, although the models agreed with sharing between unrelated individuals. Abundant cord blood beta clonotypes had fewer insertions, young adult naive repertoires showed a similar but weaker trend, and memory repertoires showed no such trend. Compared with coincidental sharing between unrelated individuals, out-of-frame TCR alpha sequences shared between twins had an excess of sequences with low generation probability. Invariant T cells such as MAIT and iNKT could partly confound zero-insertion analyses, although diverse VJ usage argued against such confounding for most clonotypes. Because the same donors could not be followed over many years, the conclusions relied on cross-sectional statistical analysis. A weaker excess of twin sharing was found in beta out-of-frame sequences because the signal-to-noise ratio was lowered by fewer shared sequences.

In regard to this clonotype: Its antigen remains undetermined. One base away there is no much larger clone; base qualities are not given.

Counted from cysteine to phenylalanine, this CDR3 has 13 amino acids. The sequence is cut down to CDR3 DNA, 39 bases in frame from base 1. From a lookup of the germline V gene, CDR1 and CDR2 are SGHVS and FQNEAQ. Between the V and J ends, shortened by 5 bases and 6 bases respectively, the junction contains 8 bases. The library was built by means of 5' RACE. The sequencer was an Illumina HiSeq 2000. Template switching added a universal primer binding site, and the final cDNA carried a unique molecular identifier that allowed TCR cDNA molecules to be counted accurately. Specific primers in the conserved constant-segment region were used to synthesize first-strand cDNA for TCR alpha and beta chains. Each cDNA library was double barcoded, with a SMART-Mk sample barcode plus Illumina barcodes, to control for contamination. TruSeq adapter sequences along with Illumina sample barcodes were introduced in two successive PCR steps. The Illumina HiSeq platform was used with custom primers to sequence TCR alpha and beta cDNA libraries. The original pipeline was this. Unique molecular identifiers were extracted from raw reads with MiGEC, and CDR3 positions were determined with MiXCR. For each individual, recombination models were inferred using an EM algorithm with the repgenHMM and IGoR tools. Shared clonotypes were analyzed with the tcR package in R, and sharing was normalized by the product of cloneset sizes. To study raw recombination without the effects of thymic and clonal selection, out-of-frame nonproductive sequences were analyzed. TCRdb's own reprocessing of the public reads used fastp at Q25 and MiXCR and kept productive beta chains. Entries are consolidated by CDR3 protein sequence, retaining the most common genes and DNA. These V and J calls originate from TCRdb's pipeline instead of the authors' own analysis. This sample has 200,000 to 250,000 distinct CDR3 sequences in its table, and roughly a tenth of those were observed once. The top ten hold 9% to 10% of the sample.

What was sequenced was memory T cells sorted from blood. The cell subset or site label of this sample denotes: CD45RO+ enriched T cells. The chain links TRBV7-8 with TRBJ2-6; the best D guess is TRBD2, with 5 bases matching. The clonotype comes from a man over 45 in good health. The CDR3: CASSPSLANVLTF. The bases are TGTGCCAGCAGCCCTAGCTTGGCCAACGTCCTGACTTTC.